What follows are 27 T cell receptor beta chains derived from one specimen sequenced in a study of type 1 regulatory T cells. MiXCR was run by TCRdb on the reads, yielding one entry per CDR3 protein. Seen here are more than 60,000 distinct CDR3 sequences, almost 50% observed once, and the top ten hold approximately 2.3%. Antigens for these TCRs are unknown. Sample: cultured non-Tr1 T cells, either the whole culture or a sorted T cell fraction (not recorded which). These receptors were collected from a human donor in good health.

The chain links TRBV5-1 to TRBJ2-5; the match to TRBD2 covers 7 bases. This CDR3 is 16 amino acids long. V dropped 3 bases and J dropped 5; count of bases not matched to a gene: 13. Germline CDR1 is SGHRS and CDR2 is YFSETQ. CDR3 DNA: TGCGCCAGCAGCTATTTGCAAGGGGCGGGAGTGGAGACCCAGTACTTC. It yields the protein CASSYLQGAGVETQYF.

The chain has TRBV7-2 and TRBJ2-5; D may be TRBD2 (6 bases). This CDR3 has 15 residues. The germline gives CDR1 SGHTA, CDR2 FQGNSA. Trimming stripped 3 bases from V and 5 bases from J, with 16 bases between. The CDR3 protein is CASSLVGGGSETQYF. The CDR3 DNA reads as TGTGCCAGCAGCTTGGTCGGGGGTGGGAGTGAGACCCAGTACTTC. Looking up the rest from reference TRBV7-2 and TRBJ2-5 gives the full variable domain: GAGVSQSPSNKVTEKGKDVELRCDPISGHTALYWYRQSLGQGLEFLIYFQGNSAPDKSGLPSDRFSAERTGGSVSTLTIQRTQQEDSAVYLCASSLVGGGSETQYFGPGTRLLVL.

Only a few counts were recorded for this clonotype. This chain uses TRBV6-2 or TRBV6-3 with TRBJ1-5, with D possibly matching TRBD1 (6 bases). The CDR3 runs to 17 residues. With 4 bases removed from V and 6 bases from J, the gap between germline ends came to 22 bases. Germline assignment: CDR1 MNHEY and CDR2 SVGEGT. Here the CDR3 DNA reads TGTGCCAGCAGTTCCCGGGGGGGGGCGGGAAGTAGTCAGCCCCAGCATTTT. Translation: CASSSRGGAGSSQPQHF.

The J gene is TRBJ1-3, the V gene TRBV10-3; possibly TRBD1 for D (5 bases). The V end lost 8 bases, the J end lost 0 bases, and 14 bases lay between the germline ends. CDR1 and CDR2 (germline): ENHRY, SYGVKD. The CDR3 is made up of 15 amino acids. This CDR3 reads CAIQRDWSSGNTIYF. CDR3 coding DNA: TGTGCCATCCAAAGGGACTGGAGCTCTGGAAACACCATATATTTT.

This clonotype was recorded a few times. The chain uses TRBV6-1 and TRBJ2-1; 8 positions match TRBD2. The CDR3 sequence is 15 residues long. The ends lost 5 bases at V and 2 bases at J; junction bases unmatched: 5. From germline, CDR1 is MNHNS and CDR2 SASEGT. CDR3 in DNA: TGTGCCAGCAGTCTCGACGGGGGGGCCTACAATGAGCAGTTCTTC. This translates into CASSLDGGAYNEQFF.

This clonotype was counted a single time. The genes are TRBV6-1 and TRBJ2-3; D perhaps matches TRBD1 (6 bases). CDR1 is MNHNS and CDR2 is SASEGT in the germline V gene. There are 12 residues in the CDR3. V was clipped by 3 bases and J by 7 bases, with 8 bases between them. Here the CDR3 DNA reads TGTGCCAGCAGTGAGGGGGCTTATACGCAGTATTTT. This gives the protein CASSEGAYTQYF.

This clonotype was counted only a few times. The CDR3: CSARLPGQGVNEQFF. The DNA of the CDR3 is TGCAGTGCCCGACTCCCGGGACAGGGGGTGAATGAGCAGTTCTTC. The chain couples TRBV20-1 to TRBJ2-1, with TRBD1 matching over 11 bases. The V gene end was trimmed by 6 bases and the J gene end by 7 bases; junction bases not matched to a gene: 11. The CDR3 is 15 residues long. Germline V gene lookup returns CDR1 DFQATT and CDR2 SNEGSKA (reference sequence).

This chain connects TRBV20-1 to TRBJ2-1, with D hard to call. Germline lookup yields CDR1 DFQATT and CDR2 SNEGSKA (reference sequence). This CDR3 spans 14 amino acids. V dropped 0 bases and J dropped 0 bases, with 6 bases sitting between them. CDR3 protein: CSARDLCSYNEQFF. Here the CDR3 DNA reads TGCAGTGCTAGAGATTTGTGCTCCTACAATGAGCAGTTCTTC.

The chain combines TRBV11-1 with TRBJ1-1; possible D gene TRBD1, 5 bases. V lost 4 bases, J lost 2 bases, and 14 bases lay in between. This CDR3 has 15 amino acids. Germline CDR1 and CDR2: SGHAT and FQDESV (reference sequence). The CDR3, as DNA: TGTGCCAGCAGCTATGGGGACGTGTCCAACACTGAAGCTTTCTTT. Translating gives CASSYGDVSNTEAFF.

This clonotype occurred a few times. This sequence joins TRBV12-3 or TRBV12-4 and TRBJ1-2; 9 nucleotides match TRBD1. This CDR3 is 14 amino acids long. V was clipped by 6 bases and J by 8 bases; unmatched bases: 10. CDR3 sequence reads: CASRHRGREEGYTF. The CDR3 DNA sequence: TGTGCCAGCAGGCACAGGGGGCGAGAGGAGGGCTACACCTTC.

This clonotype was seen ten or more times. The rearrangement uses TRBV12-3 or TRBV12-4 and TRBJ2-7; 9 bases agree with TRBD1. Trimming took 4 bases from V and 2 from J; bases not matched to a gene: 9. CDR3 length equals 16 residues. CDR3 sequence: CASSSPGTGKTYEQYF. CDR3 DNA: TGTGCCAGCAGTTCTCCCGGGACAGGGAAGACCTACGAGCAGTACTTC.

The chain has TRBV30 and TRBJ2-1; 7 bases are a match to TRBD1. The length of the CDR3 is 13 residues. The germline gives CDR1 GTSNPN, CDR2 SVGIG (reference sequence). J gave up 7 bases and V 4 bases, and 7 bases lay outside the gene matches. The CDR3 here is CAWKGAGRNEQFF. CDR3 sequence (DNA): TGTGCCTGGAAGGGGGCAGGGCGGAATGAGCAGTTCTTC.

This clonotype was counted only a few times. The V and J genes are TRBV30 and TRBJ1-5, with D unresolved. This CDR3 region has 15 residues. Trimming removed 0 bases at V and 5 bases at J, with 14 bases between. Germline CDR1 GTSNPN, CDR2 SVGIG (reference sequence). This CDR3 reads CAWSVGQNPHQPQHF. The CDR3 DNA follows: TGTGCCTGGAGTGTTGGCCAGAACCCCCATCAGCCCCAGCATTTT.

This clonotype was counted between two and nine times. The rearrangement uses TRBV3-1 and TRBJ2-2; maybe TRBD1 (5 bases). V was trimmed by 0 bases and J by 0 bases, leaving 14 bases between them. This CDR3 region has 18 residues. Germline V gives CDR1 LGHDT, CDR2 YNNKEL (reference sequence). CDR3 region: CASSQDQGPNANTGELFF. The CDR3 DNA reads TGTGCCAGCAGCCAAGATCAGGGTCCCAACGCGAACACCGGGGAGCTGTTTTTT.

This clonotype was picked up a small number of times. The gene calls are TRBV7-2 and TRBJ2-1; TRBD2 agrees at 10 bases. Germline loops: CDR1 SGHTA, CDR2 FQGNSA. V lost 5 bases, J lost 7 bases, and 8 bases stayed unmatched. CDR3 length: 15 amino acids. CDR3 region: CASSRTSGVINEQFF. CDR3 bases: TGTGCCAGCAGCCGTACTAGCGGGGTTATAAATGAGCAGTTCTTC.

This clonotype occurred a few times. The chain carries TRBV27 and TRBJ1-1; maybe TRBD1 (6 bases). Trimming shortened V by 5 bases and J by 11 bases, and 21 bases separated the two germline ends. Germline V gives CDR1 MNHEY, CDR2 SMNVEV (reference sequence). The CDR3 extends over 14 amino acids. This chain's CDR3 is CASSPRQVGQGAFF. The CDR3 bases are TGTGCCAGCAGTCCTCGACAGGTGGGCCAGGGGGCTTTCTTT.

This clonotype was counted a few times. This chain links TRBV30 with TRBJ1-2; weak D call: TRBD1 (5 bases). The CDR3 extends over 13 amino acids. Trimming took off 0 bases at V and 4 bases at J, with 9 bases between the two ends. Per the germline V gene, CDR1 is GTSNPN and CDR2 is SVGIG (reference sequence). The CDR3 sequence is CAWSVRDSYGYTF. The CDR3 nucleotides read TGTGCCTGGAGTGTACGTGACAGCTATGGCTACACCTTC.

The gene calls are TRBV28 and TRBJ2-1; 8 positions match TRBD2. The CDR3 length is 14 residues. J was trimmed by 4 bases and V by 7 bases; bases with no gene match: 6. The germline CDR1 and CDR2 sequences are MDHEN and SYDVKM. In DNA, the CDR3 is TGTGCCAGCACGCTAGCGGGCAGATACAATGAGCAGTTCTTC. It is translated as CASTLAGRYNEQFF.

This clonotype was seen a single time. In DNA form, the CDR3 reads TGCAGTGCTACCGGGGCTAGCGGGGGTAATGAGCAGTTCTTC. Its protein is CSATGASGGNEQFF. The chain has TRBV20-1 and TRBJ2-1, with TRBD2 matching 10 bases. The CDR3 covers 14 residues. Germline CDR1 is DFQATT and CDR2 is SNEGSKA (reference sequence). Unmatched junction bases numbered 7, after V lost 4 bases and J lost 7 bases.

V is TRBV7-9 and J is TRBJ2-3; D may be TRBD1 or TRBD2 (6 bases each). Germline CDR1 and CDR2: SEHNR and FQNEAQ (reference sequence). The CDR3 extends over 15 amino acids. Trimming shortened V by 5 bases and J by 2 bases, and 14 bases separated the two germline ends. The CDR3 region has the DNA TGTGCCAGCAGCCCTCCTGGGGGGCTCACAGATACGCAGTATTTT. Translated, it gives CASSPPGGLTDTQYF.

CDR3 DNA sequence: TGCGCCAGCAGCCCCCGGGACAGGGGGCATGGCTACACCTTC. As protein: CASSPRDRGHGYTF. The rearrangement links TRBV5-1 to TRBJ1-2, with 12 bases aligning to TRBD1. With 4 bases clipped from V and 6 bases from J, the junction kept 4 bases outside the gene matches. This CDR3 has 14 amino acids. Germline loops: CDR1 SGHRS, CDR2 YFSETQ.

The chain carries TRBV9 and TRBJ2-5; unclear D gene. The CDR3 has 13 amino acids. Germline V lookup: CDR1 SGDLS, CDR2 YYNGEE. V was pared by 0 bases and J by 3 bases, with 6 bases between. The CDR3 protein is CASSVGPKETQYF. DNA for the CDR3: TGTGCCAGCAGCGTAGGACCAAAAGAGACCCAGTACTTC. Looking up the rest from reference TRBV9 and TRBJ2-5 gives the full variable domain: DSGVTQTPKHLITATGQRVTLRCSPRSGDLSVYWYQQSLDQGLQFLIQYYNGEERAKGNILERFSAQQFPDLHSELNLSSLELGDSALYFCASSVGPKETQYFGPGTRLLVL.

The chain uses TRBV3-1 and TRBJ2-1, with a tentative D call TRBD2 (5 bases). Looked up from germline, CDR1 is LGHDT and CDR2 is YNNKEL (reference sequence). V was trimmed by 4 bases and J by 4 bases, leaving 17 bases between them. This CDR3 comprises 16 residues. The CDR3 region is CASSPPTSGAYNEQFF. The CDR3, as DNA: TGTGCCAGCAGCCCGCCTACCAGCGGAGCGTACAATGAGCAGTTCTTC.

The gene calls are TRBV7-6 and TRBJ2-2; D might be TRBD1 or TRBD2, each matching 6 bases. With 2 bases removed from V and 7 bases from J, the gap between germline ends came to 17 bases. The CDR3 covers 16 residues. Germline CDR1 reads SGHVS; CDR2 reads FNYEAQ. CDR3 protein: CASSLLGGREHGELFF. The CDR3 DNA reads as TGTGCCAGCAGCTTACTGGGGGGCCGGGAGCACGGGGAGCTGTTTTTT.

The chain combines TRBV19 with TRBJ1-5, with 9 positions matching TRBD1. The CDR3 length is 16 residues. The V gene's germline CDR1 is LNHDA and CDR2 SQIVND (reference sequence). J was trimmed by 8 bases and V by 5 bases; bases with no gene match: 13. In nucleotides, the CDR3 is TGTGCCAGTAGTCCCATCCCACAGGGGGCATGGAAGCCCCAGCATTTT. As protein: CASSPIPQGAWKPQHF.

The genes are TRBV20-1 and TRBJ2-5; D possibly corresponds to TRBD1 (5 bases). CDR3 length equals 14 residues. Trimming left V 1 base short and J 7 bases short, with 16 bases between. The V gene's germline CDR1 is DFQATT and CDR2 SNEGSKA (reference sequence). Here the CDR3 reads CSARGQGADGTQYF. CDR3 nucleotide sequence: TGCAGTGCTAGAGGTCAAGGGGCTGACGGGACCCAGTACTTC.

The chain recombines TRBV3-1 with TRBJ2-2; 7 positions match TRBD2. The CDR3 covers 16 residues. V shed 1 base, J shed 4 bases, and the junction held 6 bases outside the gene matches. Germline CDR1 is LGHDT and CDR2 is YNNKEL (reference sequence). CDR3 coding DNA: TGTGCCAGCAGCCAAGTTTCTCTAGCGGTCACCGGGGAGCTGTTTTTT. As protein: CASSQVSLAVTGELFF.